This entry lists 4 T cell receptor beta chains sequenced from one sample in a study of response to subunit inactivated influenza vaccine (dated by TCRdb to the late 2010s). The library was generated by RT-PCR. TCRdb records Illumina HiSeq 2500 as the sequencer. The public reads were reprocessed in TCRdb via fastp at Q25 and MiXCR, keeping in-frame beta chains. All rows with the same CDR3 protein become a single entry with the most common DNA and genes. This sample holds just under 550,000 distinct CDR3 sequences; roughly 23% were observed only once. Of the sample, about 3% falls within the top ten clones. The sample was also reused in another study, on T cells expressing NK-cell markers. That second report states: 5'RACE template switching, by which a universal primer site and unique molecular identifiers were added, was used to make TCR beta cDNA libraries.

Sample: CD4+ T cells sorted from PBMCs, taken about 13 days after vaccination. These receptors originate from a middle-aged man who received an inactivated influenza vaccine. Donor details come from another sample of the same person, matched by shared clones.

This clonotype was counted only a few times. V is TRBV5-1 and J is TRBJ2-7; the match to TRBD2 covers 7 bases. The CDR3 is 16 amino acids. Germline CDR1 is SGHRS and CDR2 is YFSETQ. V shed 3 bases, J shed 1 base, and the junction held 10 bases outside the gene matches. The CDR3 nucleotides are TGCGCCAGCAGCTACCTTGGCGGGGGAAAATCCTACGAGCAGTACTTC. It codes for CASSYLGGGKSYEQYF.

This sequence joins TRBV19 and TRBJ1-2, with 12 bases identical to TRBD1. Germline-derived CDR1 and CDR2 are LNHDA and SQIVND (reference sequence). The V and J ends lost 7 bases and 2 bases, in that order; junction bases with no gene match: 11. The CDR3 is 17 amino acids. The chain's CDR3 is CASNYGTGGMRNYGYTF. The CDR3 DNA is TGTGCCAGTAACTACGGGACAGGGGGCATGAGGAACTATGGCTACACCTTC.

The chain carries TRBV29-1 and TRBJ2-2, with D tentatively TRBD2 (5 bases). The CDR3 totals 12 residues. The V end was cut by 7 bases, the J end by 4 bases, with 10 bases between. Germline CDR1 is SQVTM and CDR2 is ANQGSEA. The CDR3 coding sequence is TGCAGCGCAGGACTGACCACCGGGGAGCTGTTTTTT. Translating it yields CSAGLTTGELFF.

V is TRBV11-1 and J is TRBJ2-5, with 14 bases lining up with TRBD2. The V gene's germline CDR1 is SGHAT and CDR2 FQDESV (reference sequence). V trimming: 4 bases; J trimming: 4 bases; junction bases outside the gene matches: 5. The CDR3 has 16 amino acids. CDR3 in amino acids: CASSSRLAGGTETQYF. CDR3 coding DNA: TGTGCCAGCAGCTCGAGACTAGCGGGAGGGACAGAGACCCAGTACTTC.